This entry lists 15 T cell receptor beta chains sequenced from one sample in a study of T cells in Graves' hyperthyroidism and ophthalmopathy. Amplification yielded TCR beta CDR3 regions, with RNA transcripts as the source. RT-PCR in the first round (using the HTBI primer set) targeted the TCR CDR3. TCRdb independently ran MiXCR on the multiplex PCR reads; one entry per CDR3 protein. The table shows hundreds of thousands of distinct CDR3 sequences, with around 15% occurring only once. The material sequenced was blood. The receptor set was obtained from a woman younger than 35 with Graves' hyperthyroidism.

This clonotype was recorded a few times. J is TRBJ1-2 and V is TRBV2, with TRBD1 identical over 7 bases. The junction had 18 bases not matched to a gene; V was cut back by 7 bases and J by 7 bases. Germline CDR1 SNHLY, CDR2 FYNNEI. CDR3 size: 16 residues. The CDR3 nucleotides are TGTGCCAGCAACTATTATGCCGGGACAGACATCCGTGGCTACACCTTC. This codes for CASNYYAGTDIRGYTF. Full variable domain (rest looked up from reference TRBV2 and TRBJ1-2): EPEVTQTPSHQVTQMGQEVILRCVPISNHLYFYWYRQILGQKVEFLVSFYNNEISEKSEIFDDQFSVERPDGSNFTLKIRSTKLEDSAMYFCASNYYAGTDIRGYTFGSGTRLTVV.

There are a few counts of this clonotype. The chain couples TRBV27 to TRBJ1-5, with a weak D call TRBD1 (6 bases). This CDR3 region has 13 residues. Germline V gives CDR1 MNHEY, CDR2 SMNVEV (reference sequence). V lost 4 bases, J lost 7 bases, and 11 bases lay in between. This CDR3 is CASSSGAGQPQHF. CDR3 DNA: TGTGCCAGCAGTTCAGGGGCGGGGCAGCCCCAGCATTTT.

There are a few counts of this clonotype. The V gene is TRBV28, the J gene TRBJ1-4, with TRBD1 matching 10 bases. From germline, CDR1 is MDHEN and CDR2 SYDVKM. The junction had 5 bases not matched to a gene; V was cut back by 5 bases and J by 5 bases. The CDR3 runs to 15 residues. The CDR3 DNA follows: TGTGCCAGCAGTACACGGACAGGGGGAAATGAAAAACTGTTTTTT. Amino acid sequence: CASSTRTGGNEKLFF. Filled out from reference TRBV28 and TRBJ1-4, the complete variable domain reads DVKVTQSSRYLVKRTGEKVFLECVQDMDHENMFWYRQDPGLGLRLIYFSYDVKMKEKGDIPEGYSVSREKKERFSLILESASTNQTSMYLCASSTRTGGNEKLFFGSGTQLSVL.

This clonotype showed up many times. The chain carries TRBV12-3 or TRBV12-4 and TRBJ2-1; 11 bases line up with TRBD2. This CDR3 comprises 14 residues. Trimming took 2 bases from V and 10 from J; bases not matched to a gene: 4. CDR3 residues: CASSLLAGGLEQFF. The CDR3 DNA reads TGTGCCAGCAGTTTACTAGCGGGAGGCCTCGAGCAGTTCTTC.

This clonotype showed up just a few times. CDR3 DNA: TGCAGCGCACGGAGGGCCTCCGGGGAGCTGTTTTTT. Protein sequence: CSARRASGELFF. The chain employs TRBV29-1 and TRBJ2-2; D may be TRBD2 (6 bases). The CDR3 runs 12 residues. Germline CDR1 SQVTM, CDR2 ANQGSEA. V lost 7 bases and J 6 bases, leaving 12 bases between the germline ends.

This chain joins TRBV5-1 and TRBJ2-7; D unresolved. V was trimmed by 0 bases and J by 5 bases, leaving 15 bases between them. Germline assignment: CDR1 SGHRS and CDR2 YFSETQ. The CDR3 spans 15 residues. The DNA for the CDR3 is TGCGCCAGCAGCTTGGCTCCTGATCGGCCTGACGAGCAGTACTTC. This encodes CASSLAPDRPDEQYF.

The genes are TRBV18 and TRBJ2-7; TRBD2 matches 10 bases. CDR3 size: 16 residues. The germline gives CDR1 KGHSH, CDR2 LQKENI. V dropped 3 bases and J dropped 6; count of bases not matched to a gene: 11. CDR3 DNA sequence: TGTGCCAGCTCACCTTTCGTCCTAGCGGGAGAGGGCGAGCAGTACTTC. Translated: CASSPFVLAGEGEQYF.

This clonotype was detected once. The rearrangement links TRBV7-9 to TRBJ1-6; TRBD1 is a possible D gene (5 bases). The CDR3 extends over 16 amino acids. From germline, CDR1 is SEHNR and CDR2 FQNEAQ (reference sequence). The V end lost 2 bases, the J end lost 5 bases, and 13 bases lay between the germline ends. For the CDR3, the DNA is TGTGCCAGCAGCTTATTTGGCCAGGGCCATAATTCACCCCTCCACTTT. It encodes CASSLFGQGHNSPLHF.

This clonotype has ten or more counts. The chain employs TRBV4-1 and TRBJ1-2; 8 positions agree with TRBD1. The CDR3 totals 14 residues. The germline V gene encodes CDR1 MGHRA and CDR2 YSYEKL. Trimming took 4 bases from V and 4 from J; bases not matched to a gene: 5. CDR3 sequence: CASSPGTGIYGYTF. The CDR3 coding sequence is TGCGCCAGCAGCCCCGGGACAGGTATCTATGGCTACACCTTC.

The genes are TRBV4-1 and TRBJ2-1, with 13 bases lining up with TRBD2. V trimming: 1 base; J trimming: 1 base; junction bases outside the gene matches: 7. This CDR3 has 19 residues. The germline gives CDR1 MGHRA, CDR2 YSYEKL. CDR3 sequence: CASSQALTSGRRSYNEQFF. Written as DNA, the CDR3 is TGCGCCAGCAGCCAAGCACTGACTAGCGGGAGGCGGTCCTACAATGAGCAGTTCTTC.

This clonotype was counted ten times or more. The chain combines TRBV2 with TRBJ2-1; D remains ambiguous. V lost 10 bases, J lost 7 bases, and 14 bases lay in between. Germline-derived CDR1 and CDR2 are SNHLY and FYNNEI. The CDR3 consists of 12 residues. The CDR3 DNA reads TGTGCCACCACTAAAATGGGAAATGAGCAGTTCTTC. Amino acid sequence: CATTKMGNEQFF.

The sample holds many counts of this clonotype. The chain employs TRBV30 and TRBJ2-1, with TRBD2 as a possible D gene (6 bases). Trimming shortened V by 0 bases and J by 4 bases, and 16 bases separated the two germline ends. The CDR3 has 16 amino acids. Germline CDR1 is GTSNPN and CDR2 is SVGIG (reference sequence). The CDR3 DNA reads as TGTGCCTGGAGTGTACCCCCACAGGCGGGATACAATGAGCAGTTCTTC. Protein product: CAWSVPPQAGYNEQFF. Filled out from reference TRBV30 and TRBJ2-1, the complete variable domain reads SQTIHQWPATLVQPVGSPLSLECTVEGTSNPNLYWYRQAAGRGLQLLFYSVGIGQISSEVPQNLSASRPQDRQFILSSKKLLLSDSGFYLCAWSVPPQAGYNEQFFGPGTRLTVL.

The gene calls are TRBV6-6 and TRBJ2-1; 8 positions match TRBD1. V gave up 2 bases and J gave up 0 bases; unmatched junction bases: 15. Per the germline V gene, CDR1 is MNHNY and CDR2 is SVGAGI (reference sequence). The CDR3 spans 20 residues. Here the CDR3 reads CASSYRRWGPTGVSYNEQFF. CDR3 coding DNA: TGTGCCAGCAGTTACCGTCGTTGGGGACCGACAGGGGTCTCCTACAATGAGCAGTTCTTC.

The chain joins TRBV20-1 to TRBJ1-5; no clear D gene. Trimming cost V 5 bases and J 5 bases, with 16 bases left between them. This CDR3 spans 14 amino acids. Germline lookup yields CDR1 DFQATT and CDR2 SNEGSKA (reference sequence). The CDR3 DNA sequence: TGCAGTGCTGGACTAAAACCGAGTGATCAGCCCCAGCATTTT. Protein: CSAGLKPSDQPQHF.

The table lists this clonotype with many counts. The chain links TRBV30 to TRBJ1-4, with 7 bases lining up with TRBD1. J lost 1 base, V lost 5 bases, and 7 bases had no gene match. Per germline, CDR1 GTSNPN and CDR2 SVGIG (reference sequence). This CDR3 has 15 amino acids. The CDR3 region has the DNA TGTGCCTGGCGACAGGGAATGGGAACTAATGAAAAACTGTTTTTT. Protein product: CAWRQGMGTNEKLFF.